These T cell receptor beta chains were read from a single sample in a study of blood T cell repertoires in COVID-19. The method was immunoSEQ multiplex PCR; TCRdb's version includes in-frame clones alone and lacks a portion of them. This sample carries 350,000 to 450,000 clones, about 88% of them seen once, and the ten largest clones take 1.4%. Sequencing was carried out using PBMCs or T cells enriched from blood (not recorded which). Every receptor here comes from a woman aged 18-30 years who had been exposed to COVID-19. CDR3s include the opening cysteine and the closing phenylalanine or tryptophan. Each record gives: J gene, D gene, clone size, V gene, CDR3 protein, CDR3 DNA. The D gene is left open where the match is weak. Not every row has a clone size; where given, it reads once, few, many or a size class.

TRBJ1-5	-	-	TRBV28	CASSPRGDRDQHF	TGTGCCAGCAGTCCGCGGGGGGATCGGGACCAGCATTTT
TRBJ2-7	-	once	TRBV7-3	CASSFLQGYEQYF	TGTGCCAGCAGCTTTCTACAGGGATACGAGCAGTACTTC
TRBJ1-5	TRBD1	-	TRBV6-1	CASSVGQGTGYSNQPQHF	TGTGCCAGCAGTGTAGGACAGGGCACGGGGTATAGCAATCAGCCCCAGCATTTT
TRBJ2-7	TRBD2	-	TRBV5-6	CASSLGLAGWDYEQYF	TGTGCCAGCAGCCTGGGACTAGCGGGGTGGGATTACGAGCAGTACTTC
TRBJ2-5	TRBD2	-	TRBV5-1	CASSFGTSGQETQYF	TGCGCCAGCAGCTTCGGGACTAGCGGTCAAGAGACCCAGTACTTC
TRBJ2-5	-	-	TRBV11-2	CASSLRAPQYF	TGTGCCAGCAGCCTCCGAGCACCCCAGTACTTC
TRBJ2-1	TRBD2	-	TRBV11-3	CASSLGEGEQFF	TGTGCCAGCAGCTTAGGGGAGGGTGAGCAGTTCTTC
TRBJ1-5	TRBD1	-	TRBV18	CASSPHRGQPQHF	TGTGCCAGCTCACCACACAGGGGTCAGCCCCAGCATTTT
TRBJ2-1	TRBD2	-	TRBV28	CASSFAGVYNEQFF	TGTGCCAGCAGTTTTGCGGGGGTGTACAATGAGCAGTTCTTC
TRBJ2-1	TRBD2	-	TRBV20-1	CSASPRLAGNYNEQFF	TGCAGTGCTAGTCCCCGACTAGCGGGAAATTACAATGAGCAGTTCTTC
TRBJ2-2	TRBD1	-	TRBV19	CASSPTGTGTGELFF	TGTGCCAGTAGCCCGACCGGGACAGGCACCGGGGAGCTGTTTTTT
TRBJ2-1	-	-	TRBV13	CASTPGTGWGVSPFF	TGTGCCAGCACCCCAGGAACCGGGTGGGGAGTCTCCCCGTTCTTC
TRBJ2-3	TRBD1	-	TRBV5-1	CASSSPSGQPTDTQYF	TGCGCCAGCAGCTCGCCGTCGGGACAGCCAACAGATACGCAGTATTTT
TRBJ2-1	TRBD1	-	TRBV28	CASSLRGTGGGEQFF	TGTGCCAGCAGCCTAAGGGGGACAGGGGGTGGTGAGCAGTTCTTC
TRBJ2-7	TRBD1	-	TRBV13	CASSLRQGASEQYF	TGTGCCAGCAGCTTACGACAGGGGGCAAGCGAGCAGTACTTC
TRBJ1-3	-	-	TRBV9	CASSSQKESSGNTIYF	TGTGCCAGCAGCTCGCAAAAAGAGAGCTCTGGAAACACCATATATTTT
TRBJ1-4	TRBD1	-	TRBV10-2	CASSGDRGLSEKLFF	TGCGCCAGCAGTGGGGACAGGGGATTGAGCGAAAAACTGTTTTTT
TRBJ2-7	TRBD2	few	TRBV29-1	CSVGASGSGSVEQYF	TGCAGCGTTGGCGCTTCGGGTAGCGGGAGCGTCGAGCAGTACTTC
TRBJ1-5	TRBD1	-	TRBV11-2	CASSRFPGQLNQPQHF	TGTGCCAGCAGCCGATTTCCGGGACAGTTAAATCAGCCCCAGCATTTT
TRBJ1-6	-	-	TRBV3-1/TRBV3-2	CASSQEGGLNSPLHF	TGTGCCAGCAGCCAGGAGGGAGGTCTTAATTCACCCCTCCACTTT
TRBJ1-2	TRBD1	-	TRBV28	CASSPMGQGPSGYTF	TGTGCCAGCAGTCCCATGGGACAGGGGCCCTCCGGCTACACCTTC
TRBJ2-2	TRBD2	-	TRBV27	CASSLGLAGGHGELFF	TGTGCCAGCAGTTTGGGACTAGCGGGGGGTCACGGGGAGCTGTTTTTT
TRBJ1-2	TRBD1	-	TRBV19	CASSIEGTDLSGYTF	TGTGCCAGTAGTATAGAAGGGACAGACCTCTCTGGCTACACCTTC
TRBJ2-1	TRBD1	-	TRBV7-9	CETGTGDYNEQFF	TGTGAGACAGGGACAGGAGACTACAATGAGCAGTTCTTC
TRBJ2-4	-	-	TRBV29-1	CSAGSYKNIQYF	TGCAGCGCCGGGTCGTACAAAAACATTCAGTACTTC
TRBJ2-2	-	-	TRBV5-1	CASRYQGGTGELFF	TGCGCCAGCAGGTACCAGGGAGGCACCGGGGAGCTGTTTTTT
TRBJ2-3	-	-	TRBV6-2/TRBV6-3	CASSKHRGTDTQYF	TGTGCCAGCAGTAAACACAGGGGCACAGATACGCAGTATTTT
TRBJ1-1	TRBD1	-	TRBV2	CASSSPDRGSAFF	TGTGCCAGCAGCAGCCCGGACAGGGGCTCGGCTTTCTTT
TRBJ2-1	-	-	TRBV27	CASSLGGHEQFF	TGTGCCAGCAGTTTAGGGGGCCATGAGCAGTTCTTC
TRBJ2-3	TRBD2	-	TRBV6-5	CASSWTSGREDTQYF	TGTGCCAGCAGTTGGACTAGCGGGAGGGAAGATACGCAGTATTTT
TRBJ2-7	TRBD2	-	TRBV7-2	CASSLAGGGASYEQYF	TGTGCCAGCAGCTTAGCGGGCGGGGGGGCCTCCTACGAGCAGTACTTC
TRBJ1-3	-	-	TRBV2	CASSLGMSGSGNTIYF	TGTGCCAGCAGCCTCGGGATGTCGGGCTCAGGAAACACCATATATTTT
TRBJ2-7	-	-	TRBV6-2/TRBV6-3	CASSYSESYEQYF	TGTGCCAGCAGTTACTCCGAGTCCTACGAGCAGTACTTC
TRBJ2-7	TRBD2	-	TRBV20-1	CSAGGTSGSYEQYF	TGCAGTGCTGGTGGGACTAGCGGCTCCTACGAGCAGTACTTC
TRBJ1-5	-	-	TRBV5-1	CASSSGNNQPQHF	TGCGCCAGCAGCTCGGGTAACAATCAGCCCCAGCATTTT
TRBJ1-6	-	-	TRBV10-3	CAISEVLQVTNSPLHF	TGTGCCATCAGTGAAGTCCTACAGGTGACTAATTCACCCCTCCACTTT
TRBJ2-7	-	once	TRBV18	CASSPGLSSVYEQYF	TGTGCCAGCTCACCAGGACTGAGTTCGGTATACGAGCAGTACTTC
TRBJ2-5	-	-	TRBV7-9	CASSSGTFQETQYF	TGTGCCAGCAGCTCAGGGACTTTCCAAGAGACCCAGTACTTC
TRBJ1-1	-	-	TRBV6-2/TRBV6-3	CASSHGPGWNTEAFF	TGTGCCAGCAGCCACGGGCCAGGGTGGAACACTGAAGCTTTCTTT
TRBJ2-1	-	-	TRBV19	CASSIRRDEQFF	TGTGCCAGTAGTATCAGGCGGGATGAGCAGTTCTTC
TRBJ2-5	TRBD2	-	TRBV4-3	CASSQDEERGGETQYF	TGCGCCAGCAGCCAAGATGAGGAGCGGGGGGGGGAGACCCAGTACTTC
TRBJ2-2	TRBD1	-	TRBV7-6	CASSLRTGITGELFF	TGTGCCAGCAGCCTGAGGACAGGGATCACCGGGGAGCTGTTTTTT